These 13 T cell receptor beta chains share one sample of origin, sequenced in a study of T cells after yellow fever vaccination. MiXCR was run by TCRdb on the 5' RACE reads, yielding one entry per CDR3 protein. The sample lists about 360,000 distinct CDR3 sequences; 6.2% were seen once. The source material was PBMCs, sampled 5 days after the yellow fever booster vaccination. Receptors were obtained from a man aged 25 to 40 who received the YFV17D yellow fever vaccine.

This clonotype was detected ten times or more. The chain links TRBV12-3 or TRBV12-4 to TRBJ1-1; 7 bases agree with TRBD1. This CDR3 has 13 amino acids. V dropped 7 bases and J dropped 1; count of bases not matched to a gene: 3. The chain's CDR3 is CASIGQANTEAFF. DNA for the CDR3: TGTGCCAGCATTGGACAGGCGAACACTGAAGCTTTCTTT.

The chain employs TRBV7-2 and TRBJ2-5, with TRBD2 matching over 9 bases. V lost 2 bases, J lost 5 bases, and 6 bases stayed unmatched. In germline, CDR1 is SGHTA, CDR2 FQGNSA. The CDR3 consists of 15 residues. The CDR3, as DNA: TGTGCCAGCAGCTTAAAAGGCGGGAGGGAGGAGACCCAGTACTTC. Protein: CASSLKGGREETQYF. Supplemented by reference TRBV7-2 and TRBJ2-5, the full variable domain reads GAGVSQSPSNKVTEKGKDVELRCDPISGHTALYWYRQSLGQGLEFLIYFQGNSAPDKSGLPSDRFSAERTGGSVSTLTIQRTQQEDSAVYLCASSLKGGREETQYFGPGTRLLVL.

This clonotype was detected many times. The chain has TRBV4-3 and TRBJ2-3; D tentatively fits TRBD1 or TRBD2 (5 bases each). Germline CDR1 reads LGHNA; CDR2 reads YSLEER. The CDR3 consists of 15 residues. The V end lost 0 bases, the J end lost 2 bases, and 9 bases lay between the germline ends. This chain's CDR3 is CASSQEPGTTDTQYF. CDR3 bases: TGCGCCAGCAGCCAAGAACCTGGGACCACAGATACGCAGTATTTT.

This clonotype was detected a few times. This rearrangement joins TRBV6-2 or TRBV6-3 to TRBJ2-1; weak D call: TRBD2 (6 bases). Trimming shortened V by 8 bases and J by 4 bases, and 15 bases separated the two germline ends. Per the germline V gene, CDR1 is MNHEY and CDR2 is SVGEGT. The CDR3 length is 14 residues. The chain's CDR3 is CASSYLGGYNEQFF. CDR3 nucleotides: TGTGCCAGCTCTTATTTGGGGGGATACAATGAGCAGTTCTTC.

V gene TRBV6-2 or TRBV6-3 combines with J gene TRBJ2-7; 9 bases are a match to TRBD2. The CDR3 runs 16 residues. The V gene's germline CDR1 is MNHEY and CDR2 SVGEGT. The J segment lost 0 bases and the V segment lost 3 bases, leaving 6 bases of the junction unmatched. Here the CDR3 reads CASSYRLAEVSYEQYF. DNA of the CDR3: TGTGCCAGCAGTTATCGACTAGCGGAGGTCTCCTACGAGCAGTACTTC.

This clonotype was counted many times. The V and J genes are TRBV5-1 and TRBJ2-7; possible D gene TRBD2, 6 bases. The CDR3 has 17 residues. Trimming pared 5 bases from V and 3 bases from J, leaving 24 bases between. CDR1 and CDR2 (germline): SGHRS, YFSETQ. Here the CDR3 reads CASRIEGLGLGSYEQYF. For the CDR3, the DNA is TGCGCCAGCAGGATCGAGGGATTGGGCCTCGGGAGCTACGAGCAGTACTTC.

The chain uses TRBV7-3 and TRBJ1-2; 8 bases line up with TRBD1. The CDR3 is made up of 17 amino acids. CDR1 SGHTA and CDR2 FQGTGA come from the germline V gene. The V and J ends lost 2 bases and 4 bases, in that order; junction bases with no gene match: 12. CDR3 sequence (DNA): TGTGCCAGCAGCTTAGGTGGGGCAGGGGGCCGACTCTATGGCTACACCTTC. Its translation is CASSLGGAGGRLYGYTF.

This clonotype has a count of ten or more. The gene calls are TRBV30 and TRBJ1-2, with D unclear. Germline assignment: CDR1 GTSNPN and CDR2 SVGIG (reference sequence). The germline V and J ends were trimmed by 2 bases and 8 bases, with 12 bases remaining between them. The CDR3 has 12 residues. CDR3 nucleotides: TGTGCCTGGAGTATCGCGGAGGAGGGCTACACCTTC. It translates to CAWSIAEEGYTF.

This clonotype was counted many times. The rearrangement links TRBV12-3 or TRBV12-4 to TRBJ2-2, with TRBD2 matching 7 bases. J gave up 4 bases and V 11 bases, and 10 bases lay outside the gene matches. There are 14 residues in the CDR3. CDR3: CASQGGRFTGELFF. Here the CDR3 DNA reads TGTGCCTCCCAGGGAGGGAGGTTCACCGGGGAGCTGTTTTTT.

This clonotype appeared many times. The gene calls are TRBV12-3 or TRBV12-4 and TRBJ2-7; D uncertain. The CDR3 is 15 residues long. The V and J ends lost 6 bases and 6 bases respectively, with 21 bases between them. As DNA, the CDR3 is TGTGCCAGCAGCATACACAGACTTGGGCCAAGCGAGCAGTACTTC. This translates into CASSIHRLGPSEQYF.

The chain links TRBV5-1 to TRBJ2-5; a possible D gene is TRBD2 (5 bases). The CDR3 is 14 amino acids. V lost 3 bases, J lost 2 bases, and 11 bases lay in between. Germline V gene lookup returns CDR1 SGHRS and CDR2 YFSETQ. The CDR3 spells CASSSGLGQETQYF. As DNA, the CDR3 is TGCGCCAGCAGCTCCGGACTGGGGCAAGAGACCCAGTACTTC.

This clonotype came up a few times. The V and J genes are TRBV12-3 or TRBV12-4 and TRBJ1-3; 12 nucleotides match TRBD1. The V gene end was trimmed by 3 bases and the J gene end by 0 bases; junction bases not matched to a gene: 9. The CDR3 loop spans 19 amino acids. DNA of the CDR3: TGTGCCAGCAGTTTTGGGACAGGGGGCATCCCCTCCTCTGGAAACACCATATATTTT. The encoded protein is CASSFGTGGIPSSGNTIYF.

A note on this clonotype: A much larger clone is a single base away; this may be a read error. The J gene is TRBJ2-5, the V gene TRBV6-1; D gene ambiguous. This CDR3 has 13 amino acids. The V end was cut by 6 bases, the J end by 2 bases, with 10 bases between. Germline CDR1 MNHNS, CDR2 SASEGT. The CDR3 loop reads CASRPTTQETQYF. Written as DNA, the CDR3 is TGTGCCAGCAGGCCGACCACTCAAGAGACCCAGTACTTC.